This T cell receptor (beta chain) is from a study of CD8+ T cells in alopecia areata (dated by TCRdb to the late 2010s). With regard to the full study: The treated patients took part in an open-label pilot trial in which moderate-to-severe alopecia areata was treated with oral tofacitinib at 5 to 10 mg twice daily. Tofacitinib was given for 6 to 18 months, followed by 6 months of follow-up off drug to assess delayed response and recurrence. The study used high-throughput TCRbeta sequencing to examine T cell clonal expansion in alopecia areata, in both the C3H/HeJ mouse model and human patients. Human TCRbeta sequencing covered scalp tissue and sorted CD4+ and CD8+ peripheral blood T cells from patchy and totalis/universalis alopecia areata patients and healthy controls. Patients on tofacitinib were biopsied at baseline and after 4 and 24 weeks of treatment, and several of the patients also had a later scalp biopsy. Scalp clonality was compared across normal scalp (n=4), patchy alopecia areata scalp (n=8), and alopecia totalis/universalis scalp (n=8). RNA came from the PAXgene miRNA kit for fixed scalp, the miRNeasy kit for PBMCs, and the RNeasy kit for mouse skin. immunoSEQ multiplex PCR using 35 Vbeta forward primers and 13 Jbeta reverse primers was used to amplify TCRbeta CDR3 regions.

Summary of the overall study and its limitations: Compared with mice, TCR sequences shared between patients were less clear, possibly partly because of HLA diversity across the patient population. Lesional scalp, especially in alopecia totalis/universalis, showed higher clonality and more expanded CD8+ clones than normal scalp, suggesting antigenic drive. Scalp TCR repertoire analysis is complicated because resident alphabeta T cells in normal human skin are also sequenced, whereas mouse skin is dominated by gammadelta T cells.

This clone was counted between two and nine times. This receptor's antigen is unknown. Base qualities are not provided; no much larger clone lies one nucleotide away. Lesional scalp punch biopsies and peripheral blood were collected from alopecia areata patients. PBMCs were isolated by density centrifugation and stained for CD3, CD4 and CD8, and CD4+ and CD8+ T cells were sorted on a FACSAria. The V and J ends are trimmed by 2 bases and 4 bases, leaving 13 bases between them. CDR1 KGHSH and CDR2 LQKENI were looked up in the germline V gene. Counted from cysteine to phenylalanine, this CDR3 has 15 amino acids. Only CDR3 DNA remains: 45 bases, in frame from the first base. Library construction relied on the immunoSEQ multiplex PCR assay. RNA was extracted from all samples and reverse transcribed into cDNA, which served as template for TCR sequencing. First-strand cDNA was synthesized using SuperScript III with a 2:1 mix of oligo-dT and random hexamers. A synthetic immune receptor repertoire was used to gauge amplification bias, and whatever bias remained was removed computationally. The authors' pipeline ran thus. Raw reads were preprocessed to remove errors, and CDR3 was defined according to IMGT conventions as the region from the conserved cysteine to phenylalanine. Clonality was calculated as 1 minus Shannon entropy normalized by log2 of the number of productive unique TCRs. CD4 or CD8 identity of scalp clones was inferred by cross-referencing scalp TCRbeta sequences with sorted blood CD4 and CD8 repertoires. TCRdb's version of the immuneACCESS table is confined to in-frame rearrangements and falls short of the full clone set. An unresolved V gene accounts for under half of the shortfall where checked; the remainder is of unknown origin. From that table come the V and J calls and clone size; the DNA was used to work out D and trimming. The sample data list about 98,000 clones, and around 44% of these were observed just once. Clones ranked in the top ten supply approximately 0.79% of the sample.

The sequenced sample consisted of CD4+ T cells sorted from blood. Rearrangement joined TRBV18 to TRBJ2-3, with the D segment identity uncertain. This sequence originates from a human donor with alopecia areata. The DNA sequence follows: TGTGCCAGCTCACCAAGTGGGAATATAGCAGATACGCAGTATTTT. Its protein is CASSPSGNIADTQYF.